The entry below gives a single T cell receptor beta chain sequence along with its context. This specimen comes from a study of CD8 T cells in ankylosing spondylitis. Looked up from germline, CDR1 is DFQATT and CDR2 is SNEGSKA (reference sequence). There are 13 residues in the CDR3. Trimming cost V 6 bases and J 7 bases, with 16 bases left between them. Via MiXCR, TCRdb re-called the 5' RACE reads, giving one row per CDR3 protein. The sample lists some 220,000 distinct CDR3 sequences, 7.5% to 9.5% seen once, with around 4.4% in the top ten. The sequenced sample was blood, either unsorted or a sorted T cell fraction (not recorded which). The V call is TRBV20-1, the J call TRBJ2-1; D is perhaps TRBD1 or TRBD2 (5 bases each). The TCR originated in a female donor with ankylosing spondylitis or in good health (not recorded which). The CDR3 protein is CSAFWGSGNEQFF. Written as DNA, the CDR3 is TGCAGTGCCTTTTGGGGGTCTGGGAATGAGCAGTTCTTC.